This paragraph reports one T cell receptor (beta chain). Its antigen is not identified. Repertoires were generated with immunoSEQ multiplex PCR, while TCRdb's copy carries only in-frame clones and drops some. This sample carries tens of thousands of clones, nearly 97% of them seen once, and the ten largest clones take 0.15% to 0.2%. These data come from a study of circulating and synovial CD4+ cells in juvenile arthritis. General study findings and limits: These blood cells shared more CDR3 sequences with synovium than bulk blood. Overlap with synovium rose as more T cells were sequenced. CPL versus bulk CD4 samples: T cell genome counts differed by at least an order of magnitude. These repertoires were less diverse than bulk blood CD4 repertoires.

This clonotype was sampled from a human donor with juvenile idiopathic arthritis. The sequenced material came from CD4+ T cells from blood.

DNA of the CDR3: TGTGCCAGCAGGGACAGGGGGTATCAGCCCCAGCATTTT. It encodes CASRDRGYQPQHF. The chain carries TRBV28 and TRBJ1-5; 10 nucleotides align to TRBD1. V lost 6 bases and J lost 5; bases outside the gene matches: 1. CDR3 length equals 13 residues. Germline-derived CDR1 and CDR2 are MDHEN and SYDVKM.